This TCR beta chain stems from a study of beta chain features in type 1 diabetes (dated 2018 in TCRdb). Context from the whole study: Mean age, gender distribution, total cell number and subset yield did not differ between patients and healthy donors. A total of approximately 100,000,000 sorted cells were examined across all samples, and the number of cells per subset was strongly correlated with RNA yield. Naive and central memory subsets were obtained from all 30 or so donors, but regulatory and stem cell-like memory subsets were isolated from only 8 patients and roughly 8 healthy donors. The study compared the TCRB repertoires of sorted circulating CD4+ T cell subsets in recently diagnosed type 1 diabetes patients with those in matched healthy donors. Results and caveats for the whole study, not just this receptor: At VDJ recombination sites, type 1 diabetes patients had fewer insertions and more deleted nucleotides, which implies abnormalities in thymic rearrangement. Because the HLA sub-analyses included only small numbers of individuals, any influence of HLA type on TCRB rearrangement was left unresolved. PCR may preferentially amplify shorter templates, but because patient and control samples were amplified and corrected together, any resulting skew would affect both groups equally. A moderate but significant shortening of TCRB CDR3 length was observed in type 1 diabetes patients in all four CD4+ subsets. Because cDNA rather than genomic DNA was sequenced, highly expressing activated cells could have been over-represented, although no difference in activation and CD3 levels was found between groups. Naive, central memory and regulatory TCRB repertoires appeared to be more alike among patients than among healthy donors.

About this clone: Its antigen remains undetermined. The record has no base qualities; no much larger clone is one base away.

The germline ends are 18 bases apart after V is trimmed by 2 bases and J by 8 bases. According to the germline V gene (reference sequence), CDR1 reads GTSNPN and CDR2 reads SVGIG. There are 15 amino acids in the CDR3, from cysteine to phenylalanine inclusive. The CDR3 DNA has 45 bases and is translated from base 1. From each donor, a single peripheral blood sample of about 100 mL on average was drawn into heparinised tubes. Using a panel that included CD45RO, CCR7, CD25, CD127, CD95 and CD27, naive, central memory, regulatory and stem cell-like memory CD4+ T cells were sorted on a BD FACSAria II. All sorted populations exceeded 95% purity. PBMCs were separated immediately by Lymphoprep density gradient centrifugation and were stained directly, without being cultured. So that batch effects would be minimized, each experiment stained and sorted samples in pairs, pairing one healthy donor with one patient.

All of the isolated RNA was reverse transcribed with the High Capacity cDNA Reverse Transcription Kit, so expressed TCRB transcripts were sequenced. Naive, central memory and regulatory T cell samples underwent deep immunoSEQ sequencing, averaging around 3.7 million total reads per sample. Sorted cells were lysed in RLT buffer, and RNA was extracted using DNase-treated RNeasy Micro or Mini kits according to cell number. Each cell subset was processed separately to prevent cross-contamination, with patient and healthy donor samples processed together. Using the immunoSEQ multiplex PCR, TCRB sequences were amplified from cDNA into 87-bp fragments spanning the CDR3 region. Amplicons were sequenced on the Illumina HiSeq platform. Under the source paper's analysis protocol: PCR bias was computationally corrected using synthetic template baselines, reads within Hamming distance 2 were collapsed, and singletons that could not be merged were discarded. Reads were aligned against IMGT to assign V, D and J genes, CDR3 length and insertions or deletions at six rearrangement sites. Within each subset, clonotype counts were normalized to sorted cell number, after which true diversity and Gini coefficients were computed with the tcR R package. Repertoire sharing was quantified using the overlap coefficient calculated on TCRB nucleotide sequences. Out-of-frame TCRB sequences from naive cells were analyzed to stand in for the pre-selection repertoire. Drawn from immuneACCESS, this table holds only the in-frame rearrangements with V and J called that TCRdb kept. Clones are partly lost; checked studies trace under half to an unresolved V gene and leave the rest unexplained. The D gene and trimming were derived from the DNA, and the V and J assignments and clone size from that table. For this sample there are 250,000 to 300,000 clones; more than 13% appear just once. In total, the top ten clones hold less than 0.02% of the sample.

The receptor chain draws on TRBV30 and TRBJ1-4, with no D gene named confidently. The source material was naive CD4+ T cells from blood. The sample's cell subset or site, from its label and the paper: true naive CD4+ T cells. The TCR was taken from a man under 40 with type 1 diabetes. The DNA sequence is TGTGCCTGGAGTCCCCCCTTCTGGGGAGGCGAAAAACTGTTTTTT. The translation is CAWSPPFWGGEKLFF.